The sequence of this T cell receptor beta chain was determined in a study of blood T cell repertoires in COVID-19. The CDR3 covers 14 residues. Trimming removed 4 bases at V and 1 base at J, with 10 bases between. Germline CDR1 and CDR2: MNHEY and SVGAGI. Sequenced by immunoSEQ multiplex PCR; TCRdb stores in-frame clones only, minus some. The table has roughly 220,000 clones, about four fifths seen once; the top ten hold approximately 2.5%. The chain employs TRBV6-5 and TRBJ1-1; tentative D call: TRBD1 (5 bases). The clonotype was recovered from a woman aged 60-70 years with acute or convalescent COVID-19. Material for sequencing was peripheral blood. The CDR3 DNA reads TGTGCCAGCAGTTCCCAGGGCCGGAACACTGAAGCTTTCTTT. The encoded protein is CASSSQGRNTEAFF.